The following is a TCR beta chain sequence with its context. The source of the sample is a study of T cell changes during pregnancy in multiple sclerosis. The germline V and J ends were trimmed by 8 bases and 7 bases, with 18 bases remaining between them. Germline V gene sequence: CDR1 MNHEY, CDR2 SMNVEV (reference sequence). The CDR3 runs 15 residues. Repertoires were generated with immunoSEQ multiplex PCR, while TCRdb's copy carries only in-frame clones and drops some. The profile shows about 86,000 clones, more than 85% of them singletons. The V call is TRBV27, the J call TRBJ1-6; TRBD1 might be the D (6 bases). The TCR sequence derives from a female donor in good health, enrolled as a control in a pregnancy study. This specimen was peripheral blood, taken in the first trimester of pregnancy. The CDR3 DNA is TGTGCCAGCGCAGTAGTAAGGACAGCCAATTCACCCCTCCACTTT. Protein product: CASAVVRTANSPLHF.